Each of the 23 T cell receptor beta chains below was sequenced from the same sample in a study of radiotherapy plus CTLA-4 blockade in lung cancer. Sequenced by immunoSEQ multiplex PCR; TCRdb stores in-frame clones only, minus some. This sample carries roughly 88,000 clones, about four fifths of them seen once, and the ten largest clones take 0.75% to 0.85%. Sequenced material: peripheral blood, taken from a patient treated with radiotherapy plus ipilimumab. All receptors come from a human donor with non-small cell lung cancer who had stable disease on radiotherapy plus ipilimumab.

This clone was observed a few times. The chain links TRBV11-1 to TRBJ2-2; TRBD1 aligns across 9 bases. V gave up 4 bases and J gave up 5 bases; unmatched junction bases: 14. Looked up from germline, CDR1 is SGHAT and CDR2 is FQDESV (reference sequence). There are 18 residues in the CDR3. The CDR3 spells CASSSYPKQGARTGELFF. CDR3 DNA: TGTGCCAGCAGCTCTTACCCAAAACAGGGGGCGCGGACCGGGGAGCTGTTTTTT.

The CDR3 DNA follows: TGTGCCAGCTCACCGTCACTCTCGCCCTACAATGAGCAGTTCTTC. Translation: CASSPSLSPYNEQFF. V and J are TRBV18 and TRBJ2-1; D not certain. The length of the CDR3 is 15 residues. Trimming cost V 3 bases and J 2 bases, with 11 bases left between them. Germline V gene sequence: CDR1 KGHSH, CDR2 LQKENI.

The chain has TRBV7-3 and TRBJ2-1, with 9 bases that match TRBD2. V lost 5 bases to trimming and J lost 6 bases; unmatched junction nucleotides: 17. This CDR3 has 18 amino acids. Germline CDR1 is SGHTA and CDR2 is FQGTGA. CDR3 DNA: TGTGCCAGCAGCAACCGGCCGACTAGCGGTATCTCATCCAATGAGCAGTTCTTC. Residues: CASSNRPTSGISSNEQFF.

The CDR3: CASSQASEQGQETQYF. The CDR3 nucleotides read TGCGCCAGCAGCCAAGCTTCGGAACAGGGGCAGGAGACCCAGTACTTC. The chain employs TRBV4-1 and TRBJ2-5; 7 bases agree with TRBD1. V shed 1 base, J shed 5 bases, and the junction held 10 bases outside the gene matches. This CDR3 is built from 16 residues. CDR1 and CDR2 from the germline V gene are MGHRA and YSYEKL.

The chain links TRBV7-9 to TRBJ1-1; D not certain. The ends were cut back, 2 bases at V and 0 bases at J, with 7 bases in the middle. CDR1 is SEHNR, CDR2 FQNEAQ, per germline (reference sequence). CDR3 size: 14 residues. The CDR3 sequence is CASSLRAMNTEAFF. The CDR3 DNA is TGTGCCAGCAGCTTACGCGCCATGAACACTGAAGCTTTCTTT.

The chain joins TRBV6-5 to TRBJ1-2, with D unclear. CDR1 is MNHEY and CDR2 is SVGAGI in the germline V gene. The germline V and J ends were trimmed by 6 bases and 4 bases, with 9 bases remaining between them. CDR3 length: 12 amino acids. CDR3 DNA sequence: TGTGCCAGCAGGGATATTACCTATGGCTACACCTTC. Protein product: CASRDITYGYTF.

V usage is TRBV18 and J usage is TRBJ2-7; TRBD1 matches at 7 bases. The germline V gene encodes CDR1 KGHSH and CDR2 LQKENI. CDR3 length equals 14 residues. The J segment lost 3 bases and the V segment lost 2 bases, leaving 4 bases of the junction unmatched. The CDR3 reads CASSPTTGSYEQYF. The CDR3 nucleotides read TGTGCCAGCTCACCAACGACAGGGAGCTACGAGCAGTACTTC.

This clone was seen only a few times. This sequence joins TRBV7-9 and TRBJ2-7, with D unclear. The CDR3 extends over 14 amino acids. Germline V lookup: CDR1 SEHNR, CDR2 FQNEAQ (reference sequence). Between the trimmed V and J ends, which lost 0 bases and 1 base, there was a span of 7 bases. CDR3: CASSLAVASYEQYF. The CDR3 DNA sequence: TGTGCCAGCAGCTTAGCGGTAGCTTCCTACGAGCAGTACTTC.

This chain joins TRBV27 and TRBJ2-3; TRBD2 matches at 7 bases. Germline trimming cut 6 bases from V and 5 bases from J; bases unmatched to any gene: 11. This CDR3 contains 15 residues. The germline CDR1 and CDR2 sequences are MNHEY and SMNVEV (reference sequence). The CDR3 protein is CASSPLREYGDTQYF. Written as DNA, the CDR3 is TGTGCCAGCAGCCCCCTGCGGGAGTACGGAGATACGCAGTATTTT.

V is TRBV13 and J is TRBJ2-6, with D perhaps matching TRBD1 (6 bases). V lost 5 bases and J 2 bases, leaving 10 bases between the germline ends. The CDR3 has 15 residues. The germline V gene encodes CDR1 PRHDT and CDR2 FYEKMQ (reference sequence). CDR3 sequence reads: CASSLRQAGANVLTF. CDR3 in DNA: TGTGCCAGCAGCCTGAGACAGGCTGGGGCCAACGTCCTGACTTTC. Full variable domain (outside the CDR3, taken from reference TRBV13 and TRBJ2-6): AAGVIQSPRHLIKEKRETATLKCYPIPRHDTVYWYQQGPGQDPQFLISFYEKMQSDKGSIPDRFSAQQFSDYHSELNMSSLELGDSALYFCASSLRQAGANVLTFGAGSRLTVL.

CDR3 nucleotides: TGTGCCAGCACTGCGACAGCTAGGGGCGAGCAGTACTTC. Protein: CASTATARGEQYF. The chain uses TRBV2 and TRBJ2-7; D might be TRBD1 (5 bases). Germline CDR1 SNHLY, CDR2 FYNNEI. This CDR3 is 13 amino acids long. The V and J ends lost 7 bases and 6 bases respectively, with 16 bases between them.

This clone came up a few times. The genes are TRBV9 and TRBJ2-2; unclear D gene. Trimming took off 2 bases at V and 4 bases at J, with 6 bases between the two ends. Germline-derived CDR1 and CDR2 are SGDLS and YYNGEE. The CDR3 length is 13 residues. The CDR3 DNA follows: TGTGCCAGCAGCGTGGTGACCACCGGGGAGCTGTTTTTT. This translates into CASSVVTTGELFF.

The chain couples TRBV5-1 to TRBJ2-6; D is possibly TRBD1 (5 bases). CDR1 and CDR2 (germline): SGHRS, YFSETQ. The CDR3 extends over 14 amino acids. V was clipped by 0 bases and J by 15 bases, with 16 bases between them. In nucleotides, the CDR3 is TGCGCCAGCAGCTTGGGCCACCCGTCGACAGACCTGACTTTC. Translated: CASSLGHPSTDLTF.

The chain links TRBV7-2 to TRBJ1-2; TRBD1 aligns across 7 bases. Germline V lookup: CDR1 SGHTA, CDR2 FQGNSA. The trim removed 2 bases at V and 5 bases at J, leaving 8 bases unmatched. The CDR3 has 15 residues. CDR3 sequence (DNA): TGTGCCAGCAGCTTATTCGGGGACAGCCCTTATGGCTACACCTTC. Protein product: CASSLFGDSPYGYTF.

CDR3 nucleotides: TGCGCCAGCAGCTTGGTTAGCCCCAGGGTTGGGGCCAACGTCCTGACTTTC. It translates to CASSLVSPRVGANVLTF. The rearrangement joins TRBV5-1 to TRBJ2-6, with D possibly being TRBD1 (5 bases). V lost 0 bases to trimming and J lost 3 bases, with 13 bases between them. CDR1 and CDR2 from the germline V gene are SGHRS and YFSETQ. This CDR3 region has 17 residues. Full variable domain (missing parts from reference TRBV5-1 and TRBJ2-6): KAGVTQTPRYLIKTRGQQVTLSCSPISGHRSVSWYQQTPGQGLQFLFEYFSETQRNKGNFPGRFSGRQFSNSRSEMNVSTLELGDSALYLCASSLVSPRVGANVLTFGAGSRLTVL.

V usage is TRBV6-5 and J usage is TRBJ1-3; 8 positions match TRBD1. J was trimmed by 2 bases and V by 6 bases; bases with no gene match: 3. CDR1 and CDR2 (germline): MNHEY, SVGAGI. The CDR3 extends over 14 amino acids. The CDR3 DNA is TGTGCCAGCAGCCCGGACAGGGCTGGAAACACCATATATTTT. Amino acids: CASSPDRAGNTIYF.

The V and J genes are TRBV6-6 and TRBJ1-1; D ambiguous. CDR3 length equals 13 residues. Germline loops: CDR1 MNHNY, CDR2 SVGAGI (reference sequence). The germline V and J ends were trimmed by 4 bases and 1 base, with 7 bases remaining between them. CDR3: CASSFQTNTEAFF. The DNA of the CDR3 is TGTGCCAGCAGTTTTCAGACGAACACTGAAGCTTTCTTT.

CDR3 bases: TGTGCCAGCAGCTTAAGGGCTAGCGGGGGGGAAGCGCAGTATTTT. Translated, it gives CASSLRASGGEAQYF. The rearrangement uses TRBV7-8 and TRBJ2-3; 12 bases line up with TRBD2. Trimming removed 2 bases from V and 10 bases from J; junction bases left unmatched: 7. CDR1 is SGHVS and CDR2 is FQNEAQ in the germline V gene. The CDR3 totals 15 residues.

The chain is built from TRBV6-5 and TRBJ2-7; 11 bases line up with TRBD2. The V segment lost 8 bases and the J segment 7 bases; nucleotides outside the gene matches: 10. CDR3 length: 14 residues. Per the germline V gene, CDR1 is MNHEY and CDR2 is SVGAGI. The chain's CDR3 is CASQRVAGGREQYF. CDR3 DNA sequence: TGTGCCAGCCAACGCGTAGCGGGGGGGCGGGAGCAGTACTTC.

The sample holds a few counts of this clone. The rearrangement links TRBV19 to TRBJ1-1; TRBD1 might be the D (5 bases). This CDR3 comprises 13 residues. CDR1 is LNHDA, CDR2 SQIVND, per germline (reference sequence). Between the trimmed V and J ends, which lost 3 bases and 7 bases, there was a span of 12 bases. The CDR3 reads CASSIQNTGEAFF. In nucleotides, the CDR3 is TGTGCCAGTAGTATCCAGAACACAGGTGAAGCTTTCTTT. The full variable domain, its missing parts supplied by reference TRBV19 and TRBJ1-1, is DGGITQSPKYLFRKEGQNVTLSCEQNLNHDAMYWYRQDPGQGLRLIYYSQIVNDFQKGDIAEGYSVSREKKESFPLTVTSAQKNPTAFYLCASSIQNTGEAFFGQGTRLTVV.

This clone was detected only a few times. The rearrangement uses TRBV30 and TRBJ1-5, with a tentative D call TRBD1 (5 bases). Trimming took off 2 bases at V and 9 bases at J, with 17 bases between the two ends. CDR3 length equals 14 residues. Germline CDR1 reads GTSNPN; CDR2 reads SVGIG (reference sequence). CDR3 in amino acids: CAWSKGQGRGPQHF. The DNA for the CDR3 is TGTGCCTGGAGTAAGGGGCAGGGCAGAGGGCCCCAGCATTTT.

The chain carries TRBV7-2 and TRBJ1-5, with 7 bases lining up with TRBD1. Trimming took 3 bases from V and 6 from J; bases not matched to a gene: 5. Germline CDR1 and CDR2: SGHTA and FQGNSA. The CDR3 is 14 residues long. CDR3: CASSFQTGVQPQHF. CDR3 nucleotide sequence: TGTGCCAGCAGCTTCCAAACAGGGGTTCAGCCCCAGCATTTT.

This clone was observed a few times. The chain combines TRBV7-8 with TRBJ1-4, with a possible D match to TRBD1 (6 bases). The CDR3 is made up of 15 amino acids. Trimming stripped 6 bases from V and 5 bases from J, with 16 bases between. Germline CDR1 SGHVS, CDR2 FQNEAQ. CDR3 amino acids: CASSPTGTKNEKLFF. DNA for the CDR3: TGTGCCAGCAGTCCAACCGGGACAAAGAATGAAAAACTGTTTTTT.